The subject of this entry is one T cell receptor (beta chain). This sample is drawn from a study of cytomegalovirus exposure and HLA in healthy donors. PCR primers comprised 60 Vbeta and 13 Jbeta primers. Method: immunoSEQ multiplex PCR; TCRdb's copy keeps in-frame clones and lacks some. The table lists roughly 80,000 clones, approximately 78% of them singletons. The CDR3 is 16 residues long. Trimming removed 0 bases from V and 4 bases from J; junction bases left unmatched: 9. Germline loops: CDR1 SGHRS, CDR2 YFSETQ. This sequence joins TRBV5-1 and TRBJ2-7; 8 bases map to TRBD1. Sequencing input: PBMCs. The TCR comes from a man aged 35 to 55 in good health and CMV-seronegative. The DNA for the CDR3 is TGCGCCAGCAGCTTGGAGGGGCAGGGGGCGGGGTACGAGCAGTACTTC. It is translated as CASSLEGQGAGYEQYF.